The 18 T cell receptor beta chains listed next were all sequenced from one sample in a study of blood T cells in healthy people across ages. Next came a second PCR, run for roughly 6 to 11 cycles, which used a sample-barcoded 5' primer along with a J-beta primer mix. TCRdb processed the 5' RACE reads anew with MiXCR; each CDR3 protein has one entry. The data show around 970,000 distinct CDR3 sequences, roughly 51% seen once. Material for sequencing was blood. The receptor source for this set is a woman aged 60 to 75 in good health.

V usage is TRBV7-3 and J usage is TRBJ2-7; 9 bases agree with TRBD1. The CDR3 spans 17 residues. Germline CDR1 SGHTA, CDR2 FQGTGA. Losses at the gene ends were 0 bases for V and 5 bases for J; bases not matched to a gene: 11. The CDR3 here is CASSLTGAGTGKNEQYF. CDR3 sequence (DNA): TGTGCCAGCAGCTTAACTGGGGCCGGGACAGGGAAGAACGAGCAGTACTTC.

This clonotype appeared many times. The chain carries TRBV3-1 and TRBJ1-4; weak D call: TRBD1 (5 bases). The CDR3 extends over 14 amino acids. V was trimmed by 5 bases and J by 8 bases, leaving 15 bases between them. Germline assignment: CDR1 LGHDT and CDR2 YNNKEL (reference sequence). The CDR3 DNA sequence: TGTGCCAGCAGCACGGGACCTTCGAGCGAAAAACTGTTTTTT. Protein sequence: CASSTGPSSEKLFF.

Only a few counts were recorded for this clonotype. V gene TRBV6-6 combines with J gene TRBJ2-5; D gene unclear. The germline gives CDR1 MNHNY, CDR2 SVGAGI (reference sequence). This CDR3 is built from 11 residues. V gave up 2 bases and J gave up 11 bases, with 9 bases separating them. CDR3 residues: CASSYESWQYF. As DNA, the CDR3 is TGTGCCAGCAGTTACGAATCGTGGCAGTACTTC.

This clonotype was found once. Sequence at one end of the junction differs from germline and may be a read error. This chain joins TRBV18 and TRBJ2-4; 7 nucleotides agree with TRBD2. The J call could be wrong; TRBJ2-7 is a better fit for the DNA end. Germline V CDR1 and CDR2: KGHSH, LQKENI. The CDR3 loop spans 16 amino acids. The CDR3 DNA sequence: TGTGCCAGTTCACCGAGGTCAAAGCGGGGCGTGGGCGAGCAGTACTTC. Encoded protein: CASSPRSKRGVGEQYF.

J is TRBJ2-7 and V is TRBV28; the D gene is possibly TRBD1 (5 bases). Judging by the DNA end, TRBJ2-5 fits better; the J call may be wrong. The CDR3 is 14 amino acids. Germline V gene sequence: CDR1 MDHEN, CDR2 SYDVKM. The CDR3 DNA follows: TGTGCCAGCAGTTCAGGTCAGGGTAGAAAGACCCAGTACTTC. Protein product: CASSSGQGRKTQYF.

This chain uses TRBV7-2 with TRBJ1-2; the match to TRBD1 covers 11 bases. CDR3 length equals 18 residues. After removal of 1 base from V and 4 bases from J, the junction contained 11 bases not matched to a gene. In germline, CDR1 is SGHTA, CDR2 FQGNSA. The CDR3 reads CASSLGGTGGSGGYGYTF. The CDR3 nucleotides are TGTGCCAGCAGCTTAGGGGGGACAGGGGGGTCGGGAGGCTATGGCTACACCTTC.

A word on this clonotype: The junction departs from germline at one end; a sequencing error may be responsible. This chain uses TRBV6-6 with TRBJ1-1; D is unresolved. This CDR3 has 14 amino acids. Germline-derived CDR1 and CDR2 are MNHNY and SVGAGI (reference sequence). CDR3 sequence reads: CASSDSNQYTEAFF. DNA of the CDR3: TGTGCCAGCAGTGACTCGAATCAGTACACTGAAGCTTTCTTT.

This clonotype occurred many times. The V and J genes are TRBV20-1 and TRBJ2-1; D may be TRBD2 (5 bases). This CDR3 has 14 amino acids. With 6 bases removed from V and 3 bases from J, the gap between germline ends came to 15 bases. Looked up from germline, CDR1 is DFQATT and CDR2 is SNEGSKA (reference sequence). CDR3 sequence reads: CSAPRAEHYNEQFF. The CDR3, as DNA: TGCAGTGCCCCCCGAGCGGAGCACTACAATGAGCAGTTCTTC.

The J gene is TRBJ2-5, the V gene TRBV28, with D perhaps TRBD2 (7 bases). Trimming removed 2 bases from V and 3 bases from J, with 13 bases in between. Germline V gene data show CDR1 as MDHEN and CDR2 as SYDVKM. This CDR3 comprises 15 residues. The CDR3 reads CASSLDGGLKETQYF. CDR3 DNA sequence: TGTGCCAGCAGTTTAGACGGGGGGCTCAAAGAGACCCAGTACTTC.

The chain joins TRBV6-5 to TRBJ1-6; TRBD1 might be the D (6 bases). Deletions cut 4 bases from V and 0 bases from J, with 10 bases between. The germline V gene encodes CDR1 MNHEY and CDR2 SVGAGI. The CDR3 runs 16 residues. This chain's CDR3 is CASSSSRGSYNSPLHF. Here the CDR3 DNA reads TGTGCCAGCAGTTCATCCAGGGGCTCCTATAATTCACCCCTCCACTTT.

The chain carries TRBV7-2 and TRBJ2-1; no firm D call. Trimming shortened V by 5 bases and J by 2 bases, and 16 bases separated the two germline ends. This CDR3 comprises 16 residues. Germline V gives CDR1 SGHTA, CDR2 FQGNSA. DNA for the CDR3: TGTGCCAGCAGCCCAGGTCGGGCTAGTGCCTACAATGAGCAGTTCTTC. Residues: CASSPGRASAYNEQFF. Complete variable domain (other parts from reference TRBV7-2 and TRBJ2-1): GAGVSQSPSNKVTEKGKDVELRCDPISGHTALYWYRQSLGQGLEFLIYFQGNSAPDKSGLPSDRFSAERTGGSVSTLTIQRTQQEDSAVYLCASSPGRASAYNEQFFGPGTRLTVL.

This clonotype turned up a few times. The rearrangement uses TRBV7-2 and TRBJ2-7, with D unresolved. The CDR3 has 15 residues. Looked up from germline, CDR1 is SGHTA and CDR2 is FQGNSA. Trimming removed 1 base from V and 7 bases from J, with 17 bases in between. The CDR3 spells CASSLGPLPLSEQYF. For the CDR3, the DNA is TGTGCCAGCAGCTTAGGGCCCCTTCCGCTGAGTGAGCAGTACTTC.

This chain uses TRBV20-1 with TRBJ2-1; 10 positions agree with TRBD1. The CDR3 spans 14 residues. Looked up from germline, CDR1 is DFQATT and CDR2 is SNEGSKA (reference sequence). V was clipped by 5 bases and J by 4 bases; unmatched bases: 5. The CDR3 DNA sequence: TGCAGTGCTGTGACAGGGGGCGCTTACAATGAGCAGTTCTTC. Protein sequence: CSAVTGGAYNEQFF.

The V gene is TRBV18, the J gene TRBJ2-3; no clear D. CDR3 size: 14 residues. Germline V lookup: CDR1 KGHSH, CDR2 LQKENI. Trimming took off 2 bases at V and 2 bases at J, with 8 bases between the two ends. CDR3 protein: CASSPRQTTDTQYF. The CDR3 bases are TGTGCCAGCTCACCAAGGCAGACCACAGATACGCAGTATTTT.

This clonotype was seen repeatedly, ten times or more. The chain links TRBV20-1 to TRBJ2-7; either TRBD1 or TRBD2 may supply D (5 bases each). CDR1 and CDR2 from the germline V gene are DFQATT and SNEGSKA (reference sequence). The CDR3 covers 14 residues. Trimming shortened V by 0 bases and J by 2 bases, and 11 bases separated the two germline ends. The CDR3 DNA follows: TGCAGTGCTAGAGATGGGGACCCGCCCTACGAGCAGTACTTC. Encoded protein: CSARDGDPPYEQYF.

The chain has TRBV20-1 and TRBJ2-1, with D maybe TRBD2 (5 bases). Germline V gene data show CDR1 as DFQATT and CDR2 as SNEGSKA (reference sequence). The CDR3 runs to 11 residues. The CDR3 DNA is TGCAGCGCCAGAAGACTAAGGGAGCAGTTCTTC. It translates to CSARRLREQFF.

V and J are TRBV27 and TRBJ2-1; tentatively, D is TRBD1 (5 bases). Germline CDR1 and CDR2: MNHEY and SMNVEV (reference sequence). The CDR3 is 15 amino acids. Trimming cost V 7 bases and J 6 bases, with 19 bases left between them. For the CDR3, the DNA is TGTGCCAGCAATTGGGGCATTGGTACTTTCAATGAGCAGTTCTTC. Its translation is CASNWGIGTFNEQFF.

In this sample, this clonotype turned up once. This chain joins TRBV13 and TRBJ1-1, with a weak D call TRBD1 (6 bases). The CDR3 has 18 residues. Germline V gene data show CDR1 as PRHDT and CDR2 as FYEKMQ (reference sequence). The V end was cut by 5 bases, the J end by 6 bases, with 28 bases between. CDR3 coding DNA: TGTGCCAGCAGCCTCAGCCTTGGGGATTGGGGGCGGACCGCTGAAGCTTTCTTT. This codes for CASSLSLGDWGRTAEAFF.